A single sample is the source of the 32 T cell receptor beta chains below, sequenced in a study of blood T cell repertoires in COVID-19. Generated by immunoSEQ multiplex PCR, the TCRdb table keeps only in-frame clones and is missing some. The sample holds approximately 70,000 clones, 75% to 85% seen once. Material for sequencing was peripheral blood. The receptors stem from a woman older than 75 with active or convalescent COVID-19.

The chain links TRBV5-8 to TRBJ2-3; no clear D gene. The CDR3 runs 15 residues. Germline CDR1 SGHTS, CDR2 YDEGEE. V lost 0 bases and J 0 bases, leaving 8 bases between the germline ends. CDR3 protein: CASSLVQLSTDTQYF. The DNA of the CDR3 is TGTGCCAGCAGCTTGGTGCAGTTAAGCACAGATACGCAGTATTTT.

The gene calls are TRBV6-5 and TRBJ1-1; D is possibly TRBD1 (5 bases). The CDR3 spans 13 residues. V was clipped by 3 bases and J by 7 bases, with 12 bases between them. The germline V gene encodes CDR1 MNHEY and CDR2 SVGAGI. DNA of the CDR3: TGTGCCAGCAGTTATCGGAGACAGAGTGAAGCTTTCTTT. Protein sequence: CASSYRRQSEAFF.

The chain uses TRBV7-2 and TRBJ2-4; D possibly corresponds to TRBD1 (5 bases). Per the germline V gene, CDR1 is SGHTA and CDR2 is FQGNSA. Deletions cut 8 bases from V and 6 bases from J, with 20 bases between. There are 15 residues in the CDR3. The DNA of the CDR3 is TGTGCCAGCCTACAGGACCTGGGGATCGGAAACATTCAGTACTTC. Residues: CASLQDLGIGNIQYF.

V usage is TRBV4-1 and J usage is TRBJ2-7, with 9 bases lining up with TRBD1. Trimming took 3 bases from V and 7 from J; bases not matched to a gene: 10. Germline CDR1 and CDR2: MGHRA and YSYEKL. This CDR3 comprises 15 residues. The CDR3 sequence is CASSHRQGVLEEQYF. The CDR3 nucleotides read TGCGCCAGCAGCCACCGACAGGGGGTTCTCGAAGAGCAGTACTTC.

The genes are TRBV6-2 or TRBV6-3 and TRBJ1-1; TRBD1 aligns across 8 bases. Germline CDR1 reads MNHEY; CDR2 reads SVGEGT. The CDR3 length is 14 residues. Trimming at V came to 2 bases and at J to 9 bases, leaving 8 bases not matched to a gene. CDR3 nucleotide sequence: TGTGCCAGCAGTTACCAGACAGGGGTTGGACAAGCTTTCTTT. Translation gives CASSYQTGVGQAFF.

The chain is built from TRBV6-6 and TRBJ1-1, with D perhaps matching TRBD1 (5 bases). Trimming shortened V by 2 bases and J by 4 bases, and 11 bases separated the two germline ends. This CDR3 is 14 amino acids long. Germline V CDR1 and CDR2: MNHNY, SVGAGI (reference sequence). The CDR3 loop reads CASSYDRRFTEAFF. The CDR3 DNA is TGTGCCAGCAGTTACGACAGACGATTCACTGAAGCTTTCTTT.

The chain combines TRBV23-1 with TRBJ1-1; weak D call: TRBD1 (5 bases). TRBV23-1 is an ORF, and what it does is uncertain. V was trimmed by 0 bases and J by 0 bases, leaving 14 bases between them. The CDR3 loop spans 17 amino acids. CDR3 amino acids: CASSQSKGGTVNTEAFF. CDR3 DNA: TGCGCCAGCAGTCAATCGAAGGGCGGGACGGTGAACACTGAAGCTTTCTTT.

This clone was counted a few times. This chain links TRBV27 with TRBJ2-3; 8 nucleotides line up with TRBD2. With V trimmed by 1 base and J by 2 bases, 8 bases remained unmatched. This CDR3 has 17 amino acids. Germline V CDR1 and CDR2: MNHEY, SMNVEV (reference sequence). For the CDR3, the DNA is TGTGCCAGCAGTTTATTTGGGCTAGCGGGTTCCACAGATACGCAGTATTTT. Protein sequence: CASSLFGLAGSTDTQYF.

The rearrangement links TRBV11-3 to TRBJ1-5; D gene unclear. V was shortened by 3 bases and J by 7 bases, with 13 bases between the two germline ends. This CDR3 spans 14 amino acids. Germline CDR1 and CDR2: SGHNT and YENEEA. The CDR3 DNA reads as TGTGCCAGCAGCTTGGGCAGGCCGACGCAGCCCCAGCATTTT. Protein product: CASSLGRPTQPQHF.

The chain links TRBV6-2 or TRBV6-3 to TRBJ2-2; weak D call: TRBD2 (7 bases). The CDR3 contains 15 residues. Germline assignment: CDR1 MNHEY and CDR2 SVGEGT. V was trimmed by 5 bases and J by 4 bases, leaving 14 bases between them. The CDR3 DNA is TGTGCCAGCAGTCCCACGGGGGGCGGCACCGGGGAGCTGTTTTTT. This gives the protein CASSPTGGGTGELFF.

The rearrangement links TRBV6-1 to TRBJ1-3; 8 bases are shared with TRBD1. Germline CDR1 reads MNHNS; CDR2 reads SASEGT. The CDR3 runs 20 residues. With 1 base clipped from V and 0 bases from J, the junction kept 14 bases outside the gene matches. CDR3 protein: CASSEERTGWVGYSGNTIYF. The CDR3 coding sequence is TGTGCCAGCAGTGAAGAAAGGACAGGGTGGGTGGGCTACTCTGGAAACACCATATATTTT.

The chain couples TRBV28 to TRBJ2-1; 7 nucleotides line up with TRBD1. Looked up from germline, CDR1 is MDHEN and CDR2 is SYDVKM. The CDR3 runs to 10 residues. After removal of 5 bases from V and 15 bases from J, the junction contained 4 bases not matched to a gene. CDR3 sequence reads: CASSGTVRFF. CDR3 bases: TGTGCCAGCAGTGGGACAGTACGGTTCTTC.

The V and J genes are TRBV7-9 and TRBJ2-3; 8 bases match TRBD2. Germline-derived CDR1 and CDR2 are SEHNR and FQNEAQ (reference sequence). V lost 5 bases, J lost 5 bases, and 9 bases stayed unmatched. This CDR3 has 15 amino acids. This CDR3 reads CASSPLTGGGDTQYF. DNA of the CDR3: TGTGCCAGCAGCCCCCTCACGGGGGGGGGAGATACGCAGTATTTT.

The chain has TRBV10-3 and TRBJ2-1; a possible D gene is TRBD2 (6 bases). CDR1 ENHRY and CDR2 SYGVKD come from the germline V gene. The germline V and J ends were trimmed by 5 bases and 7 bases, with 12 bases remaining between them. The CDR3 is 13 residues long. CDR3 bases: TGTGCCATCAGTCCCGGGACTTTGAATGAGCAGTTCTTC. It yields the protein CAISPGTLNEQFF.

This clone is a singleton in its sample. V usage is TRBV19 and J usage is TRBJ1-2, with 7 bases that match TRBD1. The CDR3 is 13 amino acids. The V segment lost 1 base and the J segment 5 bases; nucleotides outside the gene matches: 1. CDR1 is LNHDA and CDR2 is SQIVND in the germline V gene (reference sequence). The CDR3 nucleotides are TGTGCCAGTAGTATAGCGACAGGGTATGGCTACACCTTC. Encoded protein: CASSIATGYGYTF.

V gene TRBV18 combines with J gene TRBJ1-2, with 7 bases fitting TRBD1. CDR3 size: 13 residues. CDR1 and CDR2 (germline): KGHSH, LQKENI. V lost 6 bases, J lost 2 bases, and 3 bases stayed unmatched. The CDR3 protein is CASSLGQNYGYTF. The DNA for the CDR3 is TGTGCCAGCTCCCTGGGACAGAACTATGGCTACACCTTC.

The CDR3, as DNA: TGTGCCAGCATGGGGGTGACAGGTTTGACCTATGGCTACACCTTC. This encodes CASMGVTGLTYGYTF. The chain joins TRBV2 to TRBJ1-2, with TRBD1 as a possible D gene (6 bases). The CDR3 is 15 residues long. The germline V gene encodes CDR1 SNHLY and CDR2 FYNNEI. Between the trimmed V and J ends, which lost 7 bases and 4 bases, there was a span of 19 bases.

This sequence joins TRBV18 and TRBJ2-7; 7 positions match TRBD2. Per germline, CDR1 KGHSH and CDR2 LQKENI. The CDR3 spans 13 residues. The V and J ends lost 6 bases and 5 bases, in that order; junction bases with no gene match: 7. The CDR3: CASSSNREDEQYF. CDR3 nucleotide sequence: TGTGCCAGCTCTTCAAACCGGGAGGACGAGCAGTACTTC.

The chain has TRBV10-3 and TRBJ2-2; TRBD2 aligns across 13 bases. This CDR3 contains 18 residues. Germline V gene data show CDR1 as ENHRY and CDR2 as SYGVKD. The junction had 6 bases not matched to a gene; V was cut back by 3 bases and J by 2 bases. CDR3 in DNA: TGTGCCATCAGTGACACCGGACTAGCGGGGGCCAACACCGGGGAGCTGTTTTTT. It translates to CAISDTGLAGANTGELFF.

The rearrangement uses TRBV4-3 and TRBJ1-1; the D is unclear. V was shortened by 1 base and J by 4 bases, with 13 bases between the two germline ends. CDR3 size: 15 residues. Germline values: CDR1 LGHNA, CDR2 YSLEER. CDR3 DNA: TGCGCCAGCAGCCAAGCCCGGCCGGGTGTCACTGAAGCTTTCTTT. Protein sequence: CASSQARPGVTEAFF.

This chain links TRBV5-1 with TRBJ2-5; 8 nucleotides align to TRBD1. Unmatched junction bases numbered 1, after V lost 4 bases and J lost 5 bases. Germline values: CDR1 SGHRS, CDR2 YFSETQ. CDR3 size: 12 residues. The CDR3 region has the DNA TGCGCCAGCAGCCGGACAGGGGAGACCCAGTACTTC. It is translated as CASSRTGETQYF.

This sequence joins TRBV6-5 and TRBJ1-6, with D maybe TRBD1 (5 bases). Trimming left V 6 bases short and J 5 bases short, with 8 bases between. CDR1 and CDR2 (germline): MNHEY, SVGAGI. The CDR3 covers 13 residues. The CDR3 DNA reads TGTGCCAGCAGGAAGGGGAATAATTCACCCCTCCACTTT. Its translation: CASRKGNNSPLHF.

The count of this clone is one. This rearrangement joins TRBV19 to TRBJ2-2; D might be TRBD1 (5 bases). Germline CDR1 is LNHDA and CDR2 is SQIVND (reference sequence). V lost 3 bases to trimming and J lost 7 bases, with 21 bases between them. The CDR3 loop spans 17 amino acids. The CDR3: CASSILGRQPGFGELFF. The CDR3 bases are TGTGCCAGTAGTATTTTGGGGCGGCAGCCAGGCTTCGGGGAGCTGTTTTTT.

In DNA form, the CDR3 reads TGTGCCAGCTCACCACAAGCTCCCTCAAACTCCTATAATTCACCCCTCCACTTT. It codes for CASSPQAPSNSYNSPLHF. This sequence joins TRBV18 and TRBJ1-6; D remains unclear. The CDR3 loop spans 18 amino acids. Germline V CDR1 and CDR2: KGHSH, LQKENI. V gave up 1 base and J gave up 0 bases, with 13 bases separating them.

The CDR3: CASLEPEDEKLFF. DNA for the CDR3: TGTGCCAGCCTGGAACCCGAGGATGAAAAACTGTTTTTT. V usage is TRBV7-9 and J usage is TRBJ1-4; no reliable D call. The V and J ends lost 8 bases and 6 bases respectively, with 13 bases between them. The CDR3 covers 13 residues. Germline CDR1 SEHNR, CDR2 FQNEAQ (reference sequence).

The chain joins TRBV4-1 to TRBJ2-1, with unresolved D. Trimming pared 0 bases from V and 4 bases from J, leaving 10 bases between. The CDR3 extends over 15 amino acids. From germline, CDR1 is MGHRA and CDR2 YSYEKL. CDR3 region: CASSQEGGGYNEQFF. The DNA of the CDR3 is TGCGCCAGCAGCCAAGAGGGTGGCGGATACAATGAGCAGTTCTTC.

The chain couples TRBV27 to TRBJ1-5; D not resolved. Trimming removed 3 bases from V and 4 bases from J, with 10 bases in between. Germline V CDR1 and CDR2: MNHEY, SMNVEV (reference sequence). CDR3 size: 14 residues. For the CDR3, the DNA is TGTGCCAGCAGTTTGAAGTCAGGTAATCAGCCCCAGCATTTT. It specifies CASSLKSGNQPQHF.

The chain carries TRBV4-3 and TRBJ2-7; D call uncertain. The CDR3 consists of 15 residues. V was pared by 4 bases and J by 2 bases, with 15 bases between. In germline, CDR1 is LGHNA, CDR2 YSLEER. In nucleotides, the CDR3 is TGCGCCAGCAGCCCTACTCCCTACCTCCCCTACGAGCAGTACTTC. It translates to CASSPTPYLPYEQYF.

This sequence joins TRBV18 and TRBJ2-5, with D maybe TRBD1 (5 bases). V dropped 2 bases and J dropped 5 bases, with 12 bases sitting between them. CDR1 KGHSH and CDR2 LQKENI come from the germline V gene. The CDR3 covers 14 residues. CDR3 amino acids: CASSPVKGQETQYF. The CDR3 region has the DNA TGTGCCAGCTCACCAGTAAAGGGGCAGGAGACCCAGTACTTC.

The chain's CDR3 is CASSEPLNTEAFF. The CDR3 DNA follows: TGTGCCAGCAGTGAACCGTTGAACACTGAAGCTTTCTTT. The J gene is TRBJ1-1, the V gene TRBV2; D gene uncertain. The CDR3 length is 13 residues. Germline V CDR1 and CDR2: SNHLY, FYNNEI. The germline V and J ends were trimmed by 2 bases and 0 bases, with 4 bases remaining between them.

This chain uses TRBV6-5 with TRBJ1-6, with a tentative D call TRBD1 (6 bases). The V gene lost 6 bases and the J gene lost 5 bases, with 14 bases spanning the gap. The CDR3 consists of 15 residues. Germline-derived CDR1 and CDR2 are MNHEY and SVGAGI. As DNA, the CDR3 is TGTGCCAGCAGCGGGGGGCCACAAAATAATTCACCCCTCCACTTT. This sequence encodes CASSGGPQNNSPLHF.

V usage is TRBV28 and J usage is TRBJ1-2; tentatively, D is TRBD1 (5 bases). CDR3 length equals 13 residues. Germline V gives CDR1 MDHEN, CDR2 SYDVKM. V lost 6 bases and J 4 bases, leaving 12 bases between the germline ends. As DNA, the CDR3 is TGTGCCAGCAGGACACAGGCCGTCTATGGCTACACCTTC. Amino acid sequence: CASRTQAVYGYTF.